The 32 T cell receptor beta chains in this list originate from one sample, sequenced in a study of T cell changes during pregnancy in multiple sclerosis. Produced via immunoSEQ multiplex PCR; TCRdb's table is partial and in-frame only. The data contain 44,000 or so clones, 88% of them seen just once; the ten biggest clones take up 5.5% to 6%. The material sequenced was CD8+ T cells from peripheral blood mononuclear cells, taken after pregnancy. Receptors originate from a female donor in good health, enrolled as a control in a pregnancy study.

The J gene is TRBJ2-3, the V gene TRBV1; the table's D call, TRBD2, has no DNA check behind it. TRBV1 is designated a pseudogene. This CDR3 is built from 19 residues. CDR3 sequence reads: CTSSQGIAGGPMCTDTQYF. The DNA of the CDR3 is TGCACCAGCAGCCAGGGAATAGCGGGGGGGCCTATGTGCACAGATACGCAGTATTTT.

The genes are TRBV9 and TRBJ2-7; tentatively, D is TRBD2 (5 bases). Germline V lookup: CDR1 SGDLS, CDR2 YYNGEE. Trimming took off 4 bases at V and 1 base at J, with 12 bases between the two ends. The CDR3 is 14 amino acids. The DNA of the CDR3 is TGTGCCAGCAGCTCAGGACTGGGGTCCTACGAGCAGTACTTC. Translation: CASSSGLGSYEQYF.

This clone was counted many times. The J gene is TRBJ2-3, the V gene TRBV14, with 14 nucleotides matching TRBD2. The CDR3 has 16 residues. Germline values: CDR1 SGHDN, CDR2 FVKESK. The V and J ends lost 1 base and 4 bases, in that order; junction bases with no gene match: 1. The CDR3 region has the DNA TGTGCCAGCAGCCAAGTGACTAGCGGGGGGGCAGATACGCAGTATTTT. This gives the protein CASSQVTSGGADTQYF.

The CDR3: CASSRGQGVFYEQYF. The CDR3 DNA sequence: TGCGCCAGCAGCCGGGGACAGGGGGTTTTCTACGAGCAGTACTTC. The chain combines TRBV5-1 with TRBJ2-7, with 11 bases lining up with TRBD1. This CDR3 comprises 15 residues. Germline CDR1 is SGHRS and CDR2 is YFSETQ. V was pared by 4 bases and J by 3 bases, with 6 bases of the junction left unmatched.

The chain employs TRBV5-8 and TRBJ2-3; 11 nucleotides match TRBD2. Germline loops: CDR1 SGHTS, CDR2 YDEGEE. Germline trimming cut 3 bases from V and 4 bases from J; bases unmatched to any gene: 4. This CDR3 region has 15 residues. CDR3 sequence reads: CASSYGLAGSDTQYF. The CDR3 nucleotides are TGTGCCAGCAGCTATGGACTAGCGGGTTCAGATACGCAGTATTTT.

The table lists this clone with a few counts. The chain combines TRBV9 with TRBJ1-5; D is ambiguous. This CDR3 is built from 15 residues. Germline assignment: CDR1 SGDLS and CDR2 YYNGEE. V was clipped by 0 bases and J by 4 bases, with 11 bases between them. In DNA form, the CDR3 reads TGTGCCAGCAGCGTAGGTTGGGCAGAGAATCAGCCCCAGCATTTT. This translates into CASSVGWAENQPQHF.

The chain employs TRBV5-6 and TRBJ2-5; 9 bases are shared with TRBD1. The CDR3 length is 14 residues. From germline, CDR1 is SGHDT and CDR2 YYEEEE. The V gene end was trimmed by 3 bases and the J gene end by 4 bases; junction bases not matched to a gene: 4. CDR3 in amino acids: CASSSGTGLETQYF. The DNA of the CDR3 is TGTGCCAGCAGCTCCGGGACAGGGTTAGAGACCCAGTACTTC.

V gene TRBV9 combines with J gene TRBJ1-2, with D possibly matching TRBD1 (5 bases). Germline CDR1 and CDR2: SGDLS and YYNGEE. V shed 4 bases and J shed 0 bases, with 19 bases lying between them. The CDR3 is 17 residues long. The CDR3 coding sequence is TGTGCCAGCAGCCCCGGGACTCAATCAATGGCTAACTATGGCTACACCTTC. As protein: CASSPGTQSMANYGYTF.

The chain employs TRBV9 and TRBJ1-2, with a possible D match to TRBD1 (5 bases). Germline V CDR1 and CDR2: SGDLS, YYNGEE. Trimming removed 4 bases at V and 2 bases at J, with 9 bases between. The CDR3 has 13 residues. The CDR3 DNA sequence: TGTGCCAGCAGCATACAGGAGAACTATGGCTACACCTTC. Protein product: CASSIQENYGYTF.

The rearrangement uses TRBV7-9 and TRBJ2-7, with 7 bases lining up with TRBD2. V lost 5 bases and J lost 6; bases outside the gene matches: 13. This CDR3 has 15 residues. Germline V gene sequence: CDR1 SEHNR, CDR2 FQNEAQ (reference sequence). The CDR3 nucleotides are TGTGCCAGCAGCCCAGTGACTAGCTACGGGGTCGAGCAGTACTTC. Amino acids: CASSPVTSYGVEQYF. The full variable domain, completed using reference TRBV7-9 and TRBJ2-7, is DTGVSQNPRHKITKRGQNVTFRCDPISEHNRLYWYRQTLGQGPEFLTYFQNEAQLEKSRLLSDRFSAERPKGSFSTLEIQRTEQGDSAMYLCASSPVTSYGVEQYFGPGTRLTVT.

This clone appeared a single time. The gene calls are TRBV7-9 and TRBJ2-3; D is possibly TRBD2 (7 bases). CDR3 size: 15 residues. CDR1 is SEHNR, CDR2 FQNEAQ, per germline (reference sequence). With 6 bases removed from V and 2 bases from J, the gap between germline ends came to 15 bases. CDR3 nucleotide sequence: TGTGCCAGCAGGACCCTGGGGGGGCCCACAGATACGCAGTATTTT. This encodes CASRTLGGPTDTQYF.

This clone was counted a few times. The V gene is TRBV7-3, the J gene TRBJ2-3; 8 bases agree with TRBD2. Germline V gene data show CDR1 as SGHTA and CDR2 as FQGTGA. V lost 2 bases and J lost 2; bases outside the gene matches: 3. The CDR3 length is 15 residues. Here the CDR3 reads CASSLGGGPTDTQYF. For the CDR3, the DNA is TGTGCCAGCAGCTTAGGCGGGGGGCCCACAGATACGCAGTATTTT.

The J gene is TRBJ2-7, the V gene TRBV15; a possible D gene is TRBD2 (6 bases). This CDR3 region has 15 residues. Germline V lookup: CDR1 LNHNV, CDR2 YYDKDF (reference sequence). Trimming took off 3 bases at V and 5 bases at J, with 17 bases between the two ends. The CDR3 DNA reads TGTGCCACCAGCAGCCCCGCCGGGGGTTACAACGAGCAGTACTTC. Translation: CATSSPAGGYNEQYF. Using reference TRBV15 and TRBJ2-7 for the parts outside the CDR3, the full variable domain is DAMVIQNPRYQVTQFGKPVTLSCSQTLNHNVMYWYQQKSSQAPKLLFHYYDKDFNNEADTPDNFQSRRPNTSFCFLDIRSPGLGDTAMYLCATSSPAGGYNEQYFGPGTRLTVT.

The gene calls are TRBV6-5 and TRBJ2-7, with 9 positions matching TRBD1. The germline V gene has CDR1 MNHEY and CDR2 SVGAGI. The junction had 5 bases not matched to a gene; V was cut back by 2 bases and J by 3 bases. The length of the CDR3 is 15 residues. This chain's CDR3 is CASSYAGQGGYEQYF. The CDR3 nucleotides are TGTGCCAGCAGTTACGCGGGACAGGGAGGCTACGAGCAGTACTTC.

This chain links TRBV5-5 with TRBJ2-7; tentative D call: TRBD2 (5 bases). The V and J ends lost 4 bases and 3 bases respectively, with 11 bases between them. Germline CDR1 and CDR2: SGHKS and YYEKEE (reference sequence). CDR3 length: 13 amino acids. CDR3: CASSLARGYEQYF. The DNA for the CDR3 is TGTGCCAGCAGCCTCGCACGGGGCTACGAGCAGTACTTC. The full variable domain, with the rest looked up from reference TRBV5-5 and TRBJ2-7, is DAGVTQSPTHLIKTRGQQVTLRCSPISGHKSVSWYQQVLGQGPQFIFQYYEKEERGRGNFPDRFSARQFPNYSSELNVNALLLGDSALYLCASSLARGYEQYFGPGTRLTVT.

This chain links TRBV4-3 with TRBJ1-1, with 10 bases matching TRBD1. CDR3 size: 13 residues. CDR1 LGHNA and CDR2 YSLEER come from the germline V gene. V was clipped by 3 bases and J by 11 bases; unmatched bases: 6. DNA of the CDR3: TGCGCCAGCAGCCATACCGGGACAGGGGAGGCTTTCTTT. Translation: CASSHTGTGEAFF.

The V call is TRBV9, the J call TRBJ1-5; D possibly corresponds to TRBD1 (5 bases). Trimming stripped 4 bases from V and 7 bases from J, with 18 bases between. Germline-derived CDR1 and CDR2 are SGDLS and YYNGEE. The CDR3 spans 15 residues. The CDR3 protein is CASSPSGLGAQPQHF. In DNA form, the CDR3 reads TGTGCCAGCAGCCCCTCGGGCTTAGGGGCCCAGCCCCAGCATTTT.

This rearrangement joins TRBV14 to TRBJ1-1; D is ambiguous. V lost 0 bases, J lost 5 bases, and 7 bases lay in between. The CDR3 has 13 amino acids. From germline, CDR1 is SGHDN and CDR2 FVKESK. The CDR3 here is CASSQDRVTEAFF. The CDR3 DNA follows: TGTGCCAGCAGCCAAGACCGGGTTACTGAAGCTTTCTTT. Using reference TRBV14 and TRBJ1-1 for the parts outside the CDR3, the full variable domain is EAGVTQFPSHSVIEKGQTVTLRCDPISGHDNLYWYRRVMGKEIKFLLHFVKESKQDESGMPNNRFLAERTGGTYSTLKVQPAELEDSGVYFCASSQDRVTEAFFGQGTRLTVV.

The chain combines TRBV4-3 with TRBJ1-1; no definite D call. Trimming removed 4 bases at V and 1 base at J, with 13 bases between. The CDR3 has 15 amino acids. Looked up from germline, CDR1 is LGHNA and CDR2 is YSLEER. CDR3 in amino acids: CASSPLEGGNTEAFF. The CDR3 nucleotides read TGCGCCAGCAGCCCCCTTGAGGGTGGGAACACTGAAGCTTTCTTT.

The table lists this clone with a few counts. The chain recombines TRBV7-3 with TRBJ1-1; no definite D call. CDR3 length: 13 amino acids. The germline CDR1 and CDR2 sequences are SGHTA and FQGTGA. Trimming shortened V by 3 bases and J by 1 base, and 6 bases separated the two germline ends. This CDR3 is CASSLTENTEAFF. CDR3 bases: TGTGCCAGCAGCTTGACTGAGAACACTGAAGCTTTCTTT.

This clone showed up just a few times. The V and J genes are TRBV6-4 and TRBJ2-2; 9 bases fit TRBD2. The junction had 11 bases not matched to a gene; V was cut back by 5 bases and J by 4 bases. Germline CDR1 MRHNA, CDR2 SNTAGT. The CDR3 loop spans 17 amino acids. The CDR3 reads CASSSKGGGAGTGELFF. The CDR3 nucleotides read TGTGCCAGCAGTTCCAAAGGCGGGGGGGCCGGCACCGGGGAGCTGTTTTTT.

The chain combines TRBV7-3 with TRBJ2-3, with TRBD2 identical over 8 bases. CDR3 length: 14 amino acids. Per the germline V gene, CDR1 is SGHTA and CDR2 is FQGTGA. V gave up 5 bases and J gave up 3 bases; unmatched junction bases: 4. CDR3 residues: CASSPGGATDTQYF. The CDR3 DNA reads as TGTGCCAGCAGCCCCGGGGGGGCGACAGATACGCAGTATTTT.

This chain links TRBV11-3 with TRBJ2-1; 11 bases align to TRBD2. This CDR3 is built from 16 residues. The V gene's germline CDR1 is SGHNT and CDR2 YENEEA. Unmatched junction bases numbered 6, after V lost 4 bases and J lost 4 bases. In DNA, the CDR3 is TGTGCCAGCAGCTCCAAGGGACTAGCGGTTTACAATGAGCAGTTCTTC. This codes for CASSSKGLAVYNEQFF.

The chain joins TRBV9 to TRBJ2-5, with 11 positions matching TRBD2. V dropped 0 bases and J dropped 1; count of bases not matched to a gene: 5. This CDR3 is built from 17 residues. The V gene's germline CDR1 is SGDLS and CDR2 YYNGEE. CDR3 sequence reads: CASSVEDSGGAQETQYF. CDR3 DNA sequence: TGTGCCAGCAGCGTAGAGGATAGCGGGGGGGCCCAAGAGACCCAGTACTTC.

This chain joins TRBV4-3 and TRBJ1-5, with D maybe TRBD1 (5 bases). Trimming cost V 1 base and J 3 bases, with 10 bases left between them. CDR1 and CDR2 (germline): LGHNA, YSLEER. This CDR3 spans 15 amino acids. CDR3 loop: CASSQVRGSNQPQHF. The CDR3, as DNA: TGCGCCAGCAGCCAAGTGCGGGGCTCCAATCAGCCCCAGCATTTT.

V usage is TRBV5-6 and J usage is TRBJ2-3, with TRBD1 as a possible D gene (7 bases). The V end was cut by 0 bases, the J end by 2 bases, with 13 bases between. Germline lookup yields CDR1 SGHDT and CDR2 YYEEEE. CDR3 length: 16 amino acids. CDR3 protein: CASSLGGGGSTDTQYF. The CDR3 DNA sequence: TGTGCCAGCAGCTTGGGTGGAGGGGGCTCCACAGATACGCAGTATTTT.

V gene TRBV9 combines with J gene TRBJ1-2; D may be TRBD1 (5 bases). Germline V gene sequence: CDR1 SGDLS, CDR2 YYNGEE. CDR3 length equals 14 residues. V lost 0 bases to trimming and J lost 4 bases, with 10 bases between them. The CDR3 sequence is CASSVGPGPYGYTF. The CDR3 bases are TGTGCCAGCAGCGTAGGCCCAGGGCCCTATGGCTACACCTTC.

V and J are TRBV4-3 and TRBJ2-3, with 8 bases matching TRBD1. This CDR3 is built from 15 residues. Germline V gene data show CDR1 as LGHNA and CDR2 as YSLEER. J lost 2 bases, V lost 1 base, and 2 bases had no gene match. The CDR3 sequence: CASSQGQGITDTQYF. CDR3 coding DNA: TGCGCCAGCAGCCAAGGACAGGGGATCACAGATACGCAGTATTTT.

The J gene is TRBJ2-7, the V gene TRBV10-3; 8 bases line up with TRBD2. From germline, CDR1 is ENHRY and CDR2 SYGVKD. V lost 4 bases to trimming and J lost 2 bases; unmatched junction nucleotides: 4. The CDR3 is made up of 14 amino acids. CDR3 protein: CAISGAGGTYEQYF. For the CDR3, the DNA is TGTGCCATCAGTGGGGCGGGGGGAACCTACGAGCAGTACTTC.

This clone was detected only a few times. The chain carries TRBV5-1 and TRBJ2-1; 7 bases align to TRBD2. V dropped 1 base and J dropped 8; count of bases not matched to a gene: 3. From germline, CDR1 is SGHRS and CDR2 YFSETQ. CDR3 size: 13 residues. Here the CDR3 DNA reads TGCGCCAGCAGCTTGTGGGGGGGGGATGAGCAGTTCTTC. It codes for CASSLWGGDEQFF. The variable domain in full, completed from reference TRBV5-1 and TRBJ2-1, reads KAGVTQTPRYLIKTRGQQVTLSCSPISGHRSVSWYQQTPGQGLQFLFEYFSETQRNKGNFPGRFSGRQFSNSRSEMNVSTLELGDSALYLCASSLWGGDEQFFGPGTRLTVL.

The sample holds one count of this clone. The chain couples TRBV28 to TRBJ1-2, with TRBD1 identical over 7 bases. The CDR3 extends over 14 amino acids. Germline values: CDR1 MDHEN, CDR2 SYDVKM. V was clipped by 6 bases and J by 4 bases; unmatched bases: 8. CDR3 region: CASSRDSDIYGYTF. The CDR3 region has the DNA TGTGCCAGCAGCCGGGACAGCGACATCTATGGCTACACCTTC.

The V and J genes are TRBV4-3 and TRBJ2-7, with 8 bases aligning to TRBD1. CDR1 and CDR2 (germline): LGHNA, YSLEER. The CDR3 is 16 residues long. V lost 4 bases and J lost 1; bases outside the gene matches: 9. CDR3 residues: CASSPEGTGGSYEQYF. The CDR3 DNA reads as TGCGCCAGCAGCCCTGAGGGAACAGGGGGATCCTACGAGCAGTACTTC.